This T cell receptor beta chain was documented in a study of cytomegalovirus exposure and HLA in healthy donors. The overall study: The study's early data release held some 85 million unique TCRs from HLA-typed donors. Study-wide results and caveats: While the bulk of TCR sequences proved rare, some public TCRs turned up in many donors. Common viral pathogens seemed, in a later analysis, to connect with several of the most significant clusters.

The PCR employed 60 Vbeta primers together with 13 Jbeta primers. Libraries were prepared by immunoSEQ multiplex PCR; TCRdb keeps only in-frame clonotypes and omits some of them. This sample has roughly 180,000 clones, with roughly 80% found just once. This clone showed up just once. The antigen remains undetermined. V lost 3 bases and J lost 0, with 6 bases in between. Germline CDR1 and CDR2: MNHEY and SMNVEV (reference sequence). The CDR3 spans 14 residues. This sequence was found in a male donor in good health and CMV-seronegative. Sequenced input: PBMCs. The chain is built from TRBV27 and TRBJ2-1; D gene ambiguous. Here the CDR3 DNA reads TGTGCCAGCAGTTTTTCCCACTCCTACAATGAGCAGTTCTTC. This encodes CASSFSHSYNEQFF.